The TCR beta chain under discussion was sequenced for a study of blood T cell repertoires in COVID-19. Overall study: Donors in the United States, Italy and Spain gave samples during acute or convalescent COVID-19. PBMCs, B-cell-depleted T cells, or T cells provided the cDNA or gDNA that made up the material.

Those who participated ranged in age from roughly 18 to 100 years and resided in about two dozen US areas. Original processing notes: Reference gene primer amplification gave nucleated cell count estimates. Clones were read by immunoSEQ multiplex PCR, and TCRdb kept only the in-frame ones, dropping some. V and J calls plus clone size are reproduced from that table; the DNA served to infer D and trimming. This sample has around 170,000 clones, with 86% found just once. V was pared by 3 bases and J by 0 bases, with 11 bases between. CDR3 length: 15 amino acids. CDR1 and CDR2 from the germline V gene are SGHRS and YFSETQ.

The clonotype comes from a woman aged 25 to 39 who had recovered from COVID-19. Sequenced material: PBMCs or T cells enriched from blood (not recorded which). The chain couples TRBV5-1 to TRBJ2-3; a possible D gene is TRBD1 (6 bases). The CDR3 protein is CASSYNGQSTDTQYF. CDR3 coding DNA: TGCGCCAGCAGCTATAACGGACAGAGCACAGATACGCAGTATTTT.